This note documents a single TCR beta chain sequence. These data are taken from a study of shared clonotypes between healthy human individuals. Study context: The composition of the donors was two women and a few men aged 18 to 49.

The protocol was immunoSEQ multiplex PCR, while the TCRdb copy is restricted to in-frame clones and leaves out a portion. The table records some 500,000 clones, about 80% of them present only once. V lost 5 bases to trimming and J lost 3 bases, with 6 bases between them. The CDR3 is 12 residues long. The germline V gene encodes CDR1 SGHRS and CDR2 YFSETQ. Those who donated were healthy HIV-negative adults, with no recent acute infections or vaccinations reported. Sequencing input: PBMCs. This TCR derives from a woman aged 35 to 49 in good health. Some clones in this sample may be carry-over from other donors' samples. The chain employs TRBV5-1 and TRBJ2-1; D gene ambiguous. This CDR3 is CASSPVYNEQFF. CDR3 nucleotides: TGCGCCAGCAGTCCGGTCTACAATGAGCAGTTCTTC. The full variable domain, with the rest looked up from reference TRBV5-1 and TRBJ2-1, is KAGVTQTPRYLIKTRGQQVTLSCSPISGHRSVSWYQQTPGQGLQFLFEYFSETQRNKGNFPGRFSGRQFSNSRSEMNVSTLELGDSALYLCASSPVYNEQFFGPGTRLTVL.